Below are 21 T cell receptor beta chains sequenced from a single sample in a study of T cell responses to AZD1222 COVID-19 vaccine. Clones were read by immunoSEQ multiplex PCR, and TCRdb kept only the in-frame ones, dropping some. The sample includes about 110,000 clones, roughly 87% of them seen just once. The material sequenced was peripheral blood, taken on day 0 of AZD1222 vaccination. These TCRs come from an adult in good health.

The chain couples TRBV14 to TRBJ2-2; maybe TRBD2 (6 bases). CDR3 size: 14 residues. Between the trimmed V and J ends, which lost 1 base and 4 bases, there was a span of 7 bases. In germline, CDR1 is SGHDN, CDR2 FVKESK. CDR3 amino acids: CASSQVGGTGELFF. The CDR3 DNA is TGTGCCAGCAGCCAAGTGGGAGGCACCGGGGAGCTGTTTTTT.

This clone was seen repeatedly, ten times or more. The rearrangement uses TRBV5-4 and TRBJ1-6; weak D call: TRBD1 (6 bases). Germline V gives CDR1 SGHNT, CDR2 YYREEE (reference sequence). The CDR3 spans 15 residues. Trimming pared 0 bases from V and 7 bases from J, leaving 11 bases between. The chain's CDR3 is CASSLGAGVNSPLHF. The CDR3 DNA sequence: TGTGCCAGCAGCTTGGGGGCAGGGGTGAATTCACCCCTCCACTTT.

The chain is built from TRBV5-4 and TRBJ1-2; 7 bases agree with TRBD1. Per germline, CDR1 SGHNT and CDR2 YYREEE (reference sequence). V lost 6 bases to trimming and J lost 6 bases; unmatched junction nucleotides: 5. The CDR3 sequence is 12 residues long. CDR3 loop: CASTTGADGYTF. As DNA, the CDR3 is TGTGCCAGCACCACAGGGGCGGATGGCTACACCTTC.

J is TRBJ1-3 and V is TRBV11-3; 8 bases are shared with TRBD1. Germline values: CDR1 SGHNT, CDR2 YENEEA. The CDR3 covers 17 residues. V lost 2 bases, J lost 6 bases, and 12 bases stayed unmatched. The CDR3 reads CASSLPEPGTGVNTIYF. In DNA, the CDR3 is TGTGCCAGCAGCTTACCCGAACCAGGGACAGGAGTAAACACCATATATTTT.

V and J are TRBV5-4 and TRBJ2-5, with 14 bases aligning to TRBD2. The CDR3 has 16 amino acids. J lost 1 base, V lost 5 bases, and 4 bases had no gene match. CDR1 SGHNT and CDR2 YYREEE come from the germline V gene (reference sequence). The CDR3 coding sequence is TGTGCCAGCAGTGGACTAGCGGGGGGCTCCCAAGAGACCCAGTACTTC. Its protein is CASSGLAGGSQETQYF.

The V gene is TRBV28, the J gene TRBJ2-2, with a possible D match to TRBD2 (5 bases). The CDR3 covers 14 residues. V was shortened by 4 bases and J by 4 bases, with 10 bases between the two germline ends. The germline V gene encodes CDR1 MDHEN and CDR2 SYDVKM. The chain's CDR3 is CASSSPGITGELFF. CDR3 DNA: TGTGCCAGCAGTTCCCCGGGGATCACCGGGGAGCTGTTTTTT.

This rearrangement joins TRBV19 to TRBJ2-1; the match to TRBD1 covers 10 bases. The CDR3 is made up of 15 amino acids. V lost 4 bases to trimming and J lost 4 bases; unmatched junction nucleotides: 4. Per the germline V gene, CDR1 is LNHDA and CDR2 is SQIVND (reference sequence). In nucleotides, the CDR3 is TGTGCCAGTAGTACACCGGACAGGGGGTACAATGAGCAGTTCTTC. Translating gives CASSTPDRGYNEQFF.

The gene calls are TRBV29-1 and TRBJ2-7; unclear D gene. Trimming left V 3 bases short and J 2 bases short, with 5 bases between. Germline CDR1 and CDR2: SQVTM and ANQGSEA. The CDR3 is 11 residues long. CDR3 in DNA: TGCAGCGTTGAGGTTGCCTACGAGCAGTACTTC. Translated: CSVEVAYEQYF.

The chain links TRBV27 to TRBJ2-1, with 11 bases lining up with TRBD2. This CDR3 region has 17 residues. Germline V gene lookup returns CDR1 MNHEY and CDR2 SMNVEV (reference sequence). With 6 bases clipped from V and 9 bases from J, the junction kept 16 bases outside the gene matches. CDR3 DNA sequence: TGTGCCAGCAGACCTCCCCTGACTAGCGGGGTATGGAGTGAGCAGTTCTTC. Its translation is CASRPPLTSGVWSEQFF.

Remarks on this clone: Other DNA sequences in this sample translate to the same CDR3. V is TRBV11-3 and J is TRBJ2-7; no reliable D call. The V end lost 4 bases, the J end lost 4 bases, and 5 bases lay between the germline ends. The CDR3 totals 11 residues. Germline values: CDR1 SGHNT, CDR2 YENEEA. The chain's CDR3 is CASSSLYEQYF. CDR3 nucleotides: TGTGCCAGCAGCTCCCTTTACGAGCAGTACTTC.

The rearrangement uses TRBV7-2 and TRBJ2-7, with D tentatively TRBD1 (6 bases). The CDR3 is 13 amino acids. V was shortened by 1 base and J by 3 bases, with 7 bases between the two germline ends. CDR1 and CDR2 (germline): SGHTA, FQGNSA. CDR3 nucleotide sequence: TGTGCCAGCAGCTTAGGGGGGCGCTACGAGCAGTACTTC. Its translation is CASSLGGRYEQYF.

The chain links TRBV7-9 to TRBJ1-1; the D gene is possibly TRBD1 (5 bases). The CDR3 totals 19 residues. The germline gives CDR1 SEHNR, CDR2 FQNEAQ (reference sequence). V gave up 3 bases and J gave up 2 bases, with 25 bases separating them. CDR3 coding DNA: TGTGCCAGCAGCTTCAACGCCCTAGGGTGGGGGATAGAAAACACTGAAGCTTTCTTT. Residues: CASSFNALGWGIENTEAFF.

Comment on this clone: The same CDR3 also results from other DNA sequences found in this sample. The chain employs TRBV19 and TRBJ2-5, with 13 bases matching TRBD2. Per germline, CDR1 LNHDA and CDR2 SQIVND (reference sequence). This CDR3 contains 16 residues. V was pared by 1 base and J by 5 bases, with 4 bases of the junction left unmatched. CDR3 nucleotides: TGTGCCAGTAGTATAGGACTAGCGGGGGGCGGGGAGACCCAGTACTTC. It translates to CASSIGLAGGGETQYF. Full variable domain (outside the CDR3, taken from reference TRBV19 and TRBJ2-5): DGGITQSPKYLFRKEGQNVTLSCEQNLNHDAMYWYRQDPGQGLRLIYYSQIVNDFQKGDIAEGYSVSREKKESFPLTVTSAQKNPTAFYLCASSIGLAGGGETQYFGPGTRLLVL.

The chain carries TRBV21-1 and TRBJ2-5. TRBV21-1 is classified as a pseudogene. The CDR3 runs 19 residues. Written as DNA, the CDR3 is TGTGCCAGCAGCAAAGAAAAACGCCAGGACGTCCGGGTTGGAGAGACCCAGTACTTC. Protein product: CASSKEKRQDVRVGETQYF.

The chain joins TRBV7-2 to TRBJ1-2; 10 bases match TRBD1. V gave up 5 bases and J gave up 7 bases; unmatched junction bases: 7. The CDR3 runs to 14 residues. Germline CDR1 SGHTA, CDR2 FQGNSA. This CDR3 is CASSVGQGVRGYTF. The CDR3 DNA follows: TGTGCCAGCAGCGTCGGACAGGGGGTCCGTGGCTACACCTTC.

In its sample, this clone was seen once. This chain connects TRBV11-3 to TRBJ2-2, with 8 bases aligning to TRBD1. Unmatched junction bases numbered 7, after V lost 4 bases and J lost 6 bases. The V gene's germline CDR1 is SGHNT and CDR2 YENEEA. The CDR3 consists of 15 residues. The CDR3: CASSSTRGPAGELFF. Here the CDR3 DNA reads TGTGCCAGCAGCTCGACCAGGGGGCCTGCCGGGGAGCTGTTTTTT. The whole variable domain, filled in from reference TRBV11-3 and TRBJ2-2, reads EAGVVQSPRYKIIEKKQPVAFWCNPISGHNTLYWYLQNLGQGPELLIRYENEEAVDDSQLPKDRFSAERLKGVDSTLKIQPAELGDSAVYLCASSSTRGPAGELFFGEGSRLTVL.

V is TRBV28 and J is TRBJ2-7, with D possibly being TRBD1 (6 bases). This CDR3 region has 14 residues. CDR1 and CDR2 from the germline V gene are MDHEN and SYDVKM. V was pared by 6 bases and J by 0 bases, with 12 bases between. The chain's CDR3 is CASRPGQSSYEQYF. CDR3 DNA: TGTGCCAGCAGACCCGGACAGAGCTCCTACGAGCAGTACTTC.

The chain is built from TRBV5-5 and TRBJ2-7, with TRBD1 matching over 7 bases. With 5 bases clipped from V and 5 bases from J, the junction kept 4 bases outside the gene matches. Germline V gives CDR1 SGHKS, CDR2 YYEKEE (reference sequence). The CDR3 is made up of 12 amino acids. CDR3 in DNA: TGTGCCAGCAGACCAGGGGGTGACGAGCAGTACTTC. This translates into CASRPGGDEQYF.

The rearrangement links TRBV6-1 to TRBJ1-3; 11 positions agree with TRBD1. V lost 2 bases, J lost 1 base, and 7 bases stayed unmatched. The CDR3 consists of 18 residues. Per germline, CDR1 MNHNS and CDR2 SASEGT. CDR3 amino acids: CASSERGQGASSGNTIYF. CDR3 coding DNA: TGTGCCAGCAGTGAACGAGGACAGGGGGCCTCGTCTGGAAACACCATATATTTT.

This clone is a singleton in its sample. This rearrangement joins TRBV11-1 to TRBJ2-7, with D uncertain. Germline assignment: CDR1 SGHAT and CDR2 FQDESV (reference sequence). Trimming cost V 3 bases and J 4 bases, with 10 bases left between them. The CDR3 loop spans 13 amino acids. The chain's CDR3 is CASSLLRRYEQYF. The CDR3 DNA is TGTGCCAGCAGCTTGTTGCGCAGGTACGAGCAGTACTTC.

CDR3 nucleotide sequence: TGTGCCAGTACCGTAACCGGGAACACCGGGGAGCTGTTTTTT. It yields the protein CASTVTGNTGELFF. The J gene is TRBJ2-2, the V gene TRBV19; D gene uncertain. Germline CDR1 LNHDA, CDR2 SQIVND (reference sequence). The CDR3 length is 14 residues. V was clipped by 7 bases and J by 1 base, with 10 bases between them.